The 28 T cell receptor beta chains listed next were all sequenced from one sample in a study of T cells expressing NK-cell markers. TCRdb reanalyzed the 5' RACE reads, giving one entry per CDR3 protein sequence and no DNA. The record lists about 150,000 distinct CDR3 sequences, of which the ten most abundant hold approximately 12%. Sample: blood T cells: a sorted CD56 or NKG2C T cell subset, CD4+ or CD8+ T cells, or bulk PBMC T cells (not recorded which). The receptors derive from a man in his late teens or twenties in good health.

The CDR3 spells CASSLDGPFYNEQFF. This chain connects TRBV7-2 to TRBJ2-1. Germline CDR1 SGHTA, CDR2 FQGNSA. The CDR3 contains 15 residues.

V usage is TRBV12-3 or TRBV12-4 and J usage is TRBJ2-3; the D gene TCRdb calls, TRBD2, cannot be checked with no DNA. The CDR3 covers 17 residues. The CDR3 loop reads CASSYFWREDSTDTQYF.

The chain has TRBV25-1 and TRBJ2-2; TCRdb's D call of TRBD2 is untestable without DNA. The CDR3 is made up of 16 amino acids. CDR1 and CDR2 (germline): MGHDK, SYGVNS. The CDR3 is CASSETSGHTPVQLFF.

This rearrangement joins TRBV11-2 to TRBJ2-4; TCRdb names TRBD2, which stays unverified in the absence of DNA. This CDR3 is 17 amino acids long. Germline CDR1 reads SGHAT; CDR2 reads FQNNGV. The CDR3 spells CASSQTPLPGTKNIQYF.

This chain uses TRBV7-6 with TRBJ2-1; the D call from TCRdb, TRBD2, cannot be confirmed without DNA. This CDR3 spans 15 amino acids. Germline assignment: CDR1 SGHVS and CDR2 FNYEAQ. This chain's CDR3 is CASSLDSTSVGEQFF.

The chain employs TRBV5-1 and TRBJ2-7; the D call from TCRdb, TRBD1, cannot be confirmed without DNA. This CDR3 is 14 amino acids long. Germline V gene sequence: CDR1 SGHRS, CDR2 YFSETQ. The CDR3 protein is CASSPTTASYEQYF.

The chain has TRBV7-9 and TRBJ1-4; TCRdb's D call of TRBD1 is untestable without DNA. CDR1 and CDR2 (germline): SEHNR, FQNEAQ (reference sequence). The length of the CDR3 is 15 residues. The chain's CDR3 is CASSLAETGIEKLFF.

The J gene is TRBJ2-5, the V gene TRBV11-2; TCRdb's D call, TRBD1, is unchecked because there is no DNA. CDR1 and CDR2 (germline): SGHAT, FQNNGV. The CDR3 sequence is 15 residues long. CDR3 sequence: CASSLRDRVMETQYF.

This chain connects TRBV21-1 to TRBJ1-4. TRBV21-1 is given as a pseudogene. CDR3 length equals 13 residues. The CDR3 spells CASLGATNEKLFF.

The CDR3 loop is CASSSQGFPYEQYF. The rearrangement uses TRBV5-1 and TRBJ2-7; checking the TCRdb D call of TRBD1 is not possible without DNA. Germline V gene data show CDR1 as SGHRS and CDR2 as YFSETQ. This CDR3 contains 14 residues. Full variable domain (remainder filled in from reference TRBV5-1 and TRBJ2-7): KAGVTQTPRYLIKTRGQQVTLSCSPISGHRSVSWYQQTPGQGLQFLFEYFSETQRNKGNFPGRFSGRQFSNSRSEMNVSTLELGDSALYLCASSSQGFPYEQYFGPGTRLTVT.

The chain recombines TRBV9 with TRBJ2-2; TCRdb gives TRBD1 as the D gene, but with no DNA this cannot be confirmed. Germline assignment: CDR1 SGDLS and CDR2 YYNGEE. The CDR3 runs to 13 residues. The CDR3 spells CASSATGAGELFF.

This chain connects TRBV23-1 to TRBJ2-1. TRBV23-1 is marked as an open reading frame, function uncertain. The CDR3 totals 14 residues. The CDR3 loop is CASSQKRVFDEQFF.

The chain's CDR3 is CASRDPGGREPTYNEQFF. V gene TRBV2 combines with J gene TRBJ2-1; the D call of TRBD2 rests on TCRdb alone, since no DNA is present to check it. Germline values: CDR1 SNHLY, CDR2 FYNNEI. The CDR3 is 18 residues long.

The chain uses TRBV29-1 and TRBJ2-1; checking the TCRdb D call of TRBD2 is not possible without DNA. CDR1 SQVTM and CDR2 ANQGSEA come from the germline V gene. This CDR3 contains 14 residues. Here the CDR3 reads CSVTQGGRAYEQFF.

The J gene is TRBJ1-2, the V gene TRBV5-6. The germline V gene has CDR1 SGHDT and CDR2 YYEEEE. The CDR3 runs 11 residues. The CDR3 protein is CASSTNYGYTF.

The gene calls are TRBV14 and TRBJ2-1; TCRdb indicates TRBD2, and absent DNA this call remains unverified. CDR3 length: 17 amino acids. Germline V gene data show CDR1 as SGHDN and CDR2 as FVKESK. CDR3 sequence reads: CASSQDRWSGGYNEQFF.

The chain joins TRBV6-1 to TRBJ1-1; the D gene TCRdb calls, TRBD1, cannot be checked with no DNA. Germline values: CDR1 MNHNS, CDR2 SASEGT. This CDR3 region has 15 residues. CDR3 in amino acids: CASTPTGGAPNEAFF.

This chain links TRBV6-6 with TRBJ2-3. CDR3 length equals 11 residues. Looked up from germline, CDR1 is MNHNY and CDR2 is SVGAGI (reference sequence). This CDR3 is CASTSSDTQYF.

V gene TRBV21-1 combines with J gene TRBJ2-7; TCRdb names TRBD2, which stays unverified in the absence of DNA. TRBV21-1 is reported as a pseudogene. The CDR3 consists of 22 residues. This chain's CDR3 is CASSNDPLYELDLAGECYEQYF.

The V gene is TRBV7-8, the J gene TRBJ2-1. This CDR3 region has 16 residues. Germline V gene data show CDR1 as SGHVS and CDR2 as FQNEAQ. The CDR3 reads CASSLTIGRSYNEQFF.

The rearrangement joins TRBV7-9 to TRBJ2-1; TCRdb's D call, TRBD1, is unchecked because there is no DNA. Germline CDR1 and CDR2: SEHNR and FQNEAQ (reference sequence). The CDR3 contains 17 residues. The CDR3 is CASSLRDVKSSYNEQFF.

The rearrangement joins TRBV7-8 to TRBJ2-1; the D gene TCRdb calls, TRBD2, cannot be checked with no DNA. CDR1 is SGHVS and CDR2 is FQNEAQ in the germline V gene. This CDR3 spans 15 amino acids. CDR3 sequence: CASSYEREWYNEQFF.

J is TRBJ1-3 and V is TRBV6-6. The CDR3 has 13 residues. Germline CDR1 is MNHNY and CDR2 is SVGAGI (reference sequence). CDR3 residues: CASSYGYANTIYF.

The rearrangement joins TRBV24-1 to TRBJ2-5; TCRdb's D gene call, TRBD2, goes unchecked for lack of DNA. Germline V gene data show CDR1 as KGHDR and CDR2 as SFDVKD. The CDR3 runs to 14 residues. The CDR3 sequence is CATSDRGWEETQYF.

The chain uses TRBV2 and TRBJ2-2. The CDR3 extends over 14 amino acids. Germline V gene sequence: CDR1 SNHLY, CDR2 FYNNEI. CDR3 residues: CASTPGFDTGELFF.

This chain links TRBV20-1 with TRBJ2-1; TCRdb lists TRBD1, though no DNA is available to test this call. Germline V gene data show CDR1 as DFQATT and CDR2 as SNEGSKA (reference sequence). The CDR3 is 18 amino acids. CDR3 region: CSARDSLAGEDYYNEQFF.

The chain combines TRBV12-3 or TRBV12-4 with TRBJ1-5; TCRdb outputs TRBD1, but without DNA this stays unchecked. The CDR3 is 16 residues long. CDR3 in amino acids: CASSLDGAGANQPQHF.

The chain couples TRBV12-3 or TRBV12-4 to TRBJ1-5; the D gene TCRdb calls, TRBD1, cannot be checked with no DNA. The CDR3 has 15 residues. The chain's CDR3 is CASSSTGVSNQPQHF.